Sequencing of this T cell receptor beta chain was carried out in a study of cytomegalovirus exposure and HLA in healthy donors. Study-wide findings and caveats: Across HLA loci, a later analysis found differing TCR association rates, with DRB1 most and HLA-C fewest. Earlier analysis looked at TCR beta V segments, and most were productive about 90% or about 30% of the time.

On this clone: As yet, its antigen is unknown.

The CDR3 sequence is 13 residues long. The germline V gene has CDR1 MGHDK and CDR2 SYGVNS. V gave up 8 bases and J gave up 0 bases; unmatched junction bases: 3. Primers included in the PCR were 60 Vbeta and 13 Jbeta primers. Only in-frame clones appear in the TCRdb table, and some are missing; sequencing was by immunoSEQ multiplex PCR. The repertoire holds about 160,000 clones, with roughly 73% as singletons. The sample was PBMCs. The chain links TRBV25-1 to TRBJ1-1; 7 bases fit TRBD1. This receptor was identified in a woman between 18 and 29 years old in good health and CMV-seronegative. The CDR3 DNA follows: TGTGCCAGCGAGGACAGGATGAACACTGAAGCTTTCTTT. It is translated as CASEDRMNTEAFF.